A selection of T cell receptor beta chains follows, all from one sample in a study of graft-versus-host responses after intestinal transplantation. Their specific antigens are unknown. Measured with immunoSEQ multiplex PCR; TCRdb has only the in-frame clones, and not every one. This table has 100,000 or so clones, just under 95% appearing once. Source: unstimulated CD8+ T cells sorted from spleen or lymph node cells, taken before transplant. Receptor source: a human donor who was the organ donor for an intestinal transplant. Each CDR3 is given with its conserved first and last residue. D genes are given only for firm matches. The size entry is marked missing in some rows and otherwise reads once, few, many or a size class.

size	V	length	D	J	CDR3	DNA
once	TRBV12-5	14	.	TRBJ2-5	CASGLWKEGETQYF	TGTGCTAGTGGTTTGTGGAAGGAGGGAGAGACCCAGTACTTC
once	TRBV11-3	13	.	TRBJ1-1	CASSLGANTEAFF	TGTGCCAGCAGCCTGGGGGCGAACACTGAAGCTTTCTTT
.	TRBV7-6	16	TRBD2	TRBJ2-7	CASSLVREGPIYEQYF	TGTGCCAGCAGCTTAGTCCGGGAGGGCCCTATCTACGAGCAGTACTTC
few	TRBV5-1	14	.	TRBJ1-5	CASSPEGGGQPQHF	TGCGCCAGCAGCCCGGAGGGGGGGGGTCAGCCCCAGCATTTT
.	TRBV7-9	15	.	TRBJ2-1	CASSLLAGDNNEQFF	TGTGCCAGCAGCTTACTGGCGGGGGACAACAATGAGCAGTTCTTC
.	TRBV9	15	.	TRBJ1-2	CASSGGTTGSYGYTF	TGTGCCAGCAGCGGGGGGACCACAGGGAGTTATGGCTACACCTTC
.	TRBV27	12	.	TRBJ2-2	CATGQLTGELFF	TGTGCCACCGGACAACTCACCGGGGAGCTGTTTTTT
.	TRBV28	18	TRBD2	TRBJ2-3	CASRSGGEGKSSTDTQYF	TGTGCCAGCAGGTCTGGGGGGGAGGGGAAATCTAGCACAGATACGCAGTATTTT
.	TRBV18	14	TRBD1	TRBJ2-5	CASSPLRGLETQYF	TGTGCCAGCTCACCACTCAGGGGGCTCGAGACCCAGTACTTC
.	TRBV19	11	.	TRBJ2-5	CASSTSETQYF	TGTGCCAGTAGTACCTCAGAGACCCAGTACTTC
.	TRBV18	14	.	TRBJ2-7	CASSPSGGASEQYF	TGTGCCAGCTCCCCCTCGGGCGGGGCAAGCGAGCAGTACTTC
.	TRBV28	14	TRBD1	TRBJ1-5	CASSFDRAGGPQHF	TGTGCCAGCAGTTTCGACAGGGCCGGGGGACCCCAGCATTTT
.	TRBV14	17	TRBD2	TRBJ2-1	CASSLRRGLAEHNEQFF	TGTGCCAGCAGCCTACGGCGGGGACTAGCGGAGCACAATGAGCAGTTCTTC
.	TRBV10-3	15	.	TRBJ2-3	CAISEMQGLTDTQYF	TGTGCCATCAGTGAGATGCAGGGCCTCACAGATACGCAGTATTTT
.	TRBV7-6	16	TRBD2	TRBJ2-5	CASSTQRGGESETQYF	TGTGCCAGCAGCACCCAGCGGGGGGGCGAATCGGAGACCCAGTACTTC